The entry below gives a single T cell receptor (beta chain) sequence along with its context. This clone has just one count. The specificity of this receptor is unknown. No much larger clonotype is one base removed from it; base qualities were not supplied. These data are taken from a study of OX40 agonist ivuxolimab in advanced cancers. For the study in its entirety: Ivuxolimab was a fully human IgG2 agonistic monoclonal antibody targeting the costimulatory receptor OX40 (CD134). Intravenous ivuxolimab was administered to patients every 2 weeks at six dose levels: 0.01, 0.1, 0.3, 1.5, 3 and 10 mg/kg. Among the 50 to 55 dose-escalation patients, around 19 had hepatocellular carcinoma, roughly 15 melanoma, 9 renal cell carcinoma and 9 head and neck cancer. The dose-escalation cohort was about 87% male with a mean age of around 62 years, ranging from 23 to 79. Prior anti-PD-1, anti-PD-L1 or anti-CTLA-4 therapy was permitted, and approximately 41% of dose-escalation patients had received checkpoint inhibitors. Partial responses were achieved by three dose-escalation patients, of whom one had hepatocellular carcinoma and two had cutaneous melanoma. Peripheral TCRbeta sequencing aimed to test whether ivuxolimab altered TCR sequence diversity and caused clonal T-cell expansion. The paper describes the monotherapy dose-escalation part (N of about 54 patients) of the phase I trial of ivuxolimab.

Patients with autoimmune disease history or receiving systemic immunosuppression were excluded from the trial. In every dose cohort, peripheral blood was drawn for TCR sequencing at baseline, cycle 4 day 1, and cycle 7 day 1. The samples were taken from a phase I, first-in-human, multicenter, open-label dose-escalation trial of ivuxolimab. The trial enrolled adults with locally advanced or metastatic head and neck squamous cell, hepatocellular, melanoma or renal cell carcinoma. Before TCR sequencing, CD4+ T cells and CD8+ T cells were sorted from peripheral blood as separate populations. Genomic DNA was extracted from sorted cells for sequencing of the TCRbeta CDR3 region. The immunoSEQ Assay was used to sequence the TCRbeta CDR3 regions. The table comes from immuneACCESS by way of TCRdb, which keeps in-frame sequences with V and J called. Part of the clones is missing from these tables; in studies checked, under half for an unresolved V gene and the rest for unknown reasons. Counted in this sample were around 66,000 clones; 80% to 85% of them appeared once. Around 4.5% of the sample goes to the ten largest clones.

What the study reported, not specific to this receptor: Clonal expansion of both CD4+ and CD8+ blood T cells was observed from baseline to week 6 at doses 0.1 to 3.0 mg/kg. The antigen specificity of the clonally expanded peripheral T cells was not determined. Low levels of normalized T-cell clonal expansion were also seen in some patients who did not respond. In partial responders in the 0.1-3.0 mg/kg groups, normalized peripheral clonal expansion was found to be among the lowest, especially among CD8+ T cells. After ivuxolimab, expanded clones were on average more numerous among CD8+ T cells than among CD4+ T cells.

The CDR1 and CDR2 encoded by the germline V gene (reference sequence) are SEHNR and FQNEAQ. The germline V end is reduced by 5 bases and the J end by 3 bases; junction bases left unmatched: 11. Its CDR3 holds 17 amino acids, cysteine through phenylalanine. Only the CDR3 portion is preserved as DNA: 51 bases, with reading frame beginning at the first base. This receptor was taken from an adult with an advanced solid tumor such as melanoma, head and neck, liver or kidney cancer. The chain uses TRBV7-9 and TRBJ1-4, with 8 bases aligning to TRBD1. The specimen comprised CD4+ or CD8+ T cells sorted from blood, sampled in a trial of the OX40 agonist ivuxolimab. The CDR3 loop reads CASSRGQGGSANEKLFF. The DNA sequence is as follows: TGTGCCAGCAGCCGCGGACAGGGAGGGTCCGCTAATGAAAAACTGTTTTTT.